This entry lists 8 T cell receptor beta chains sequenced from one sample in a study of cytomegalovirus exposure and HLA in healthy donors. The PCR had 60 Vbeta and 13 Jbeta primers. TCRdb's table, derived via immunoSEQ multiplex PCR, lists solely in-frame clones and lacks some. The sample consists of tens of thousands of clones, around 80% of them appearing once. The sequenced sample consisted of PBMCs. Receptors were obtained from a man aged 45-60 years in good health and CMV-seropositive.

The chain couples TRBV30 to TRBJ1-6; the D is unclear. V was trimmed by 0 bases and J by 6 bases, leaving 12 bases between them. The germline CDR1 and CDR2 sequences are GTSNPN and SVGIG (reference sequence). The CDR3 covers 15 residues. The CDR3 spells CAWSVTKGGNSPLHF. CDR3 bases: TGTGCCTGGAGTGTCACTAAGGGAGGTAATTCACCCCTCCACTTT. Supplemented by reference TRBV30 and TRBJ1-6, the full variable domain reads SQTIHQWPATLVQPVGSPLSLECTVEGTSNPNLYWYRQAAGRGLQLLFYSVGIGQISSEVPQNLSASRPQDRQFILSSKKLLLSDSGFYLCAWSVTKGGNSPLHFGNGTRLTVT.

Here the CDR3 reads CASSVVGVAGNTIYF. CDR3 DNA sequence: TGTGCCAGCAGCGTAGTCGGGGTAGCAGGAAACACCATATATTTT. The chain uses TRBV9 and TRBJ1-3, with D uncertain. The V gene lost 0 bases and the J gene lost 4 bases, with 11 bases spanning the gap. The CDR3 contains 15 residues. CDR1 and CDR2 from the germline V gene are SGDLS and YYNGEE. Full variable domain (rest looked up from reference TRBV9 and TRBJ1-3): DSGVTQTPKHLITATGQRVTLRCSPRSGDLSVYWYQQSLDQGLQFLIQYYNGEERAKGNILERFSAQQFPDLHSELNLSSLELGDSALYFCASSVVGVAGNTIYFGEGSWLTVV.

CDR3 residues: CSVGQGWADTQYF. The CDR3 DNA reads as TGCAGCGTTGGACAGGGGTGGGCAGATACGCAGTATTTT. The rearrangement uses TRBV29-1 and TRBJ2-3; 8 bases agree with TRBD1. The CDR3 is made up of 13 amino acids. In germline, CDR1 is SQVTM, CDR2 ANQGSEA. Trimming at V came to 4 bases and at J to 4 bases, leaving 4 bases not matched to a gene.

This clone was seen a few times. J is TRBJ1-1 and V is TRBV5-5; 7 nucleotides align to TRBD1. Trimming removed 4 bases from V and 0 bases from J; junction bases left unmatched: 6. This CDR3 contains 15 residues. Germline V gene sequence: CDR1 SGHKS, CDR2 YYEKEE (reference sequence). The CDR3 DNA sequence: TGTGCCAGCAGCCCCAAGGACAGGCTGAACACTGAAGCTTTCTTT. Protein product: CASSPKDRLNTEAFF.

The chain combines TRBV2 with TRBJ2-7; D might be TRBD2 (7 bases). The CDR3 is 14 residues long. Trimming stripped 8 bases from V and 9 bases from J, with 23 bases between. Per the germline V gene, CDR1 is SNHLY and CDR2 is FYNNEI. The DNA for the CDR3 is TGTGCCAGCGGGGGGGCCTCGGGGGGCGCTGGGCAGTACTTC. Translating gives CASGGASGGAGQYF.

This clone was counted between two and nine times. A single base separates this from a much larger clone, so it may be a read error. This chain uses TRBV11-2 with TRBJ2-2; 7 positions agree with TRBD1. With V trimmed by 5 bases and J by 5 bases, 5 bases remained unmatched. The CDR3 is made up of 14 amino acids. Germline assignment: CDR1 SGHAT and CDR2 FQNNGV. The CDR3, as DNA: TGTGCCAGCAGCCCACAGGGGATGACCGGGGAGCTGTTTTTT. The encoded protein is CASSPQGMTGELFF.

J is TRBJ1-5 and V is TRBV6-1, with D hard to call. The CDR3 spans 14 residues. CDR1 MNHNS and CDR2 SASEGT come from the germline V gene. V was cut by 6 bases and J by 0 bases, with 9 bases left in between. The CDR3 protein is CASRKTYSNQPQHF. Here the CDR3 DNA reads TGTGCCAGCAGAAAGACTTATAGCAATCAGCCCCAGCATTTT.

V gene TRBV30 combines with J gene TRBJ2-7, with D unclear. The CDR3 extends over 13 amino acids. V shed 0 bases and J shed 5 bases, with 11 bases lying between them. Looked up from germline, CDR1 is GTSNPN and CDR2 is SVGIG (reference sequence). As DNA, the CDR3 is TGTGCCTGGAGTGTAACAAAGATGAACGAGCAGTACTTC. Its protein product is CAWSVTKMNEQYF.